The entry below gives a single T cell receptor beta chain sequence along with its context. Its antigen remains unidentified. The V gene's germline CDR1 is PRHDT and CDR2 FYEKMQ (reference sequence). The CDR3 is 17 residues long. V lost 3 bases to trimming and J lost 3 bases; unmatched junction nucleotides: 9. The data were taken from a study of regulatory T cells in long-lasting Graves disease. Findings and caveats of the study: Investigators studied peripheral blood only, not thyroid tissue.

According to the study, TCR beta libraries were built with iRepertoire HTBI primers and CDR3-region Arm-PCR. MiXCR was run by TCRdb on the multiplex PCR reads, yielding one entry per CDR3 protein. The top ten hold more than 15% of the sample, which has roughly 420,000 distinct CDR3 sequences, 11% to 15% seen once. Time point in this sample: newly diagnosed GD, antithyroid drugs for less than 3 months. PBMC-derived RNA was used for the TCR library. The sample also formed part of further work on T cells in Graves' hyperthyroidism and ophthalmopathy. Per that paper: In making diagnoses, clinical symptoms, serum thyroxine and TRAb, thyroid ultrasound and orbital computed tomography were all used.

V is TRBV13 and J is TRBJ1-1; 11 bases line up with TRBD1. This material consisted of peripheral blood mononuclear cells (PBMCs), taken at new diagnosis, from a patient treated with antithyroid drugs. The sequence derives from a woman in her forties or fifties with Graves disease. Written as DNA, the CDR3 is TGTGCCAGCAGCTTCACTTGGACAGGGGGCTCGTACACTGAAGCTTTCTTT. Translating gives CASSFTWTGGSYTEAFF.